Listed below are T cell receptor beta chains from one sample, sequenced in a study of blood T cells in healthy people across ages. In TCRdb, the 5' RACE reads were re-called with MiXCR into one record per CDR3 protein. The sample yields some 1.8 million distinct CDR3 sequences, 30% to 40% seen once. What was sequenced was blood. These receptors all stem from a human donor in good health. The CDR3 runs from the conserved cysteine through the conserved F or W. The D gene is left open where the match is weak. A row's size may be missing; if present it is once, few, many or a size class.

>TRBV20-1|TRBJ2-1|-|TRBD2
TGCAGTGCTAGAGAGGGGACTAGCGGGGGGGGGTCGCAGTTCTTC
CSAREGTSGGGSQFF
>TRBV7-2|TRBJ2-7|-|-
TGTGCCAGCAGCTTAGTTGATGTCCGCTACGAGCAGTACTTC
CASSLVDVRYEQYF
>TRBV10-3|TRBJ2-1|once|TRBD1
TGTGCCATCGGCCGGACAGGGTTTGAGCAGTTCTTC
CAIGRTGFEQFF
>TRBV4-3|TRBJ2-4|-|-
TGCGCCAGCAGCCCCGGGATGTCCTACGGGCAGTACTTC
CASSPGMSYGQYF
>TRBV4-1|TRBJ1-1|-|-
TGCGCCAGCAGCCAAGAGCAGTTCTTAAACACTGAAGCTTTCTTT
CASSQEQFLNTEAFF
>TRBV7-2|TRBJ1-1|few|-
TGTGCCAGCAGCTTGGGCGGTCTGAGCACTGAAGCTTTCTTT
CASSLGGLSTEAFF
>TRBV4-3|TRBJ1-2|few|-
TGCGCCAGCAGCCAAGAACGAACAGCAATCTATGGCTACACCTTC
CASSQERTAIYGYTF
>TRBV4-2|TRBJ1-2|few|-
TGTGCCAGCAGCCAAGTTGGCCAGAGGTATGGCTACACCTTC
CASSQVGQRYGYTF
>TRBV4-1|TRBJ1-4|-|-
TGCGCCAGCAGCCAAGTGGGCAGACAGCCGGTTGAAAAACTGTTTTTT
CASSQVGRQPVEKLFF
>TRBV2|TRBJ1-5|few|-
TGTGCCAGCAGTGAAAAGGTGGTGTATAGCAATCAGCCCCAGCATTTT
CASSEKVVYSNQPQHF
>TRBV12-3/TRBV12-4|TRBJ1-2|-|TRBD1
TGTGCCAGCAATACCGGGACAGTATATGGCTACACCTTC
CASNTGTVYGYTF
>TRBV10-3|TRBJ2-3|-|-
TGTGCCATCACCAGGGGTTCTCTCGATACGCAGTATTTT
CAITRGSLDTQYF
>TRBV25-1|TRBJ2-6|-|-
TGTGCCAGCAGCGACACACGAACGGGATCTGGGGCCGACGTCCTGACTTTC
CASSDTRTGSGADVLTF
>TRBV4-2|TRBJ2-4|few|TRBD1
TGTGCCAGCAGCCACCCGACAGGGGGCTACGGAAACATTCAGTACTTC
CASSHPTGGYGNIQYF
>TRBV12-3/TRBV12-4|TRBJ2-1|few|-
TGTGCCAGCAGTCGAATGGGAACCTACAATGAGCAGTTCTTC
CASSRMGTYNEQFF
>TRBV24-1|TRBJ2-1|-|-
TGTGCCACCAGTGAACACCGGGACTTTACTTTACAGTTCTTC
CATSEHRDFTLQFF
>TRBV7-2|TRBJ2-3|few|-
TGTGCCAGCAGCTTAGGGAGTGAGGCAGATACGCAGTATTTT
CASSLGSEADTQYF
>TRBV9|TRBJ1-1|few|-
TGTGCCAGCAGCCCAAATATTGGTGTTAGCACTGAAGCTTTCTTT
CASSPNIGVSTEAFF
>TRBV29-1|TRBJ1-1|-|TRBD1
TGCGGCGTTGGAGGGACAGGGACTGAAGCTTTCTTT
CGVGGTGTEAFF
>TRBV5-1|TRBJ1-3|-|-
TGCGCCAGCAGCATGTCCGGCAGGGACACTGGAAACACCATATATTTT
CASSMSGRDTGNTIYF
>TRBV25-1|TRBJ2-7|once|TRBD1
TGTGCCAGCAGTGAATGGAAGGACAGGGGGACCTACGAGCAGTACTTC
CASSEWKDRGTYEQYF
>TRBV4-1|TRBJ1-2|few|TRBD1
TGCGCCAGCAGCCCGACCAGGGGGAAGAATGGCTACACCTTC
CASSPTRGKNGYTF
>TRBV4-3|TRBJ2-5|few|-
TGCGCCAGCAGCCAAGGGGGGCGGGGGAGGCCTTCTCCAGAGACCCAGTACTTC
CASSQGGRGRPSPETQYF
>TRBV6-5|TRBJ2-1|-|TRBD2
TGTGCCAGCAGTTACCTTAGCGGGGGGAATGAGCAGTTCTTC
CASSYLSGGNEQFF
>TRBV9|TRBJ2-5|-|-
TGTGCCAGCAGCGAGCGCCCAGGGTCACAAGAGACCCAGTACTTC
CASSERPGSQETQYF
>TRBV6-2/TRBV6-3|TRBJ2-7|-|-
TGTGCCAGCATCAAAAACAGGGCCGGCTCCTACGAGCAGTACTTC
CASIKNRAGSYEQYF
>TRBV6-6|TRBJ2-7|-|TRBD2
TGTGCCAGCAACGGACTAGCGGGGGGAAGTGAGCAGTACTTC
CASNGLAGGSEQYF
>TRBV4-1|TRBJ1-5|-|-
TGCGCCAGCAGCCAAGACTCACTCGGGAATCAGCCACAGCATTTT
CASSQDSLGNQPQHF
>TRBV5-1|TRBJ1-6|few|TRBD1
TGCGCCAGCAGCTTGGAACAGGGGATTTCACCCCTCCACTTT
CASSLEQGISPLHF
>TRBV24-1|TRBJ2-3|-|-
TGTGCCACCAGTGATCCCAACTCGATCACAGATACGCAGTATTTT
CATSDPNSITDTQYF
>TRBV6-4|TRBJ1-1|many|-
TGTGCCAGCTCGGACAGCATGAACACTGAAGCTTTCTTT
CASSDSMNTEAFF
>TRBV21-1|TRBJ2-1|-|-
TGTGCCAGCTATGAGACCCCCGAGCAGTTCTTC
CASYETPEQFF
>TRBV11-2|TRBJ1-5|few|-
TGTGCCAGCAGCTTTGCAGGAACCCAGCCCCAGCATTTT
CASSFAGTQPQHF
>TRBV20-1|TRBJ1-5|-|-
TGCAGTGCTATAATTGGGAGGGTCAATCAGCCCCAGCATTTT
CSAIIGRVNQPQHF
>TRBV15|TRBJ2-7|-|-
TGTGCCACCAGCAGAGGGTCGACCTACGAGCAGTACTTC
CATSRGSTYEQYF
>TRBV20-1|TRBJ2-1|-|TRBD1
TGCAGTGCTAGCGAGGCAAGACAGGGATCCAATGAGCAGTTCTTC
CSASEARQGSNEQFF
>TRBV3-1|TRBJ2-5|many|TRBD1
TGTGCCAGCAGCCAAGGGGCAGGGGGAGCAGAGACCCAGTACTTC
CASSQGAGGAETQYF
>TRBV4-3|TRBJ1-2|few|-
TGCGCCAGCAGCCATAGAACAGGGAGAGCTAACTATGGCTACACCTTC
CASSHRTGRANYGYTF
>TRBV5-1|TRBJ2-7|few|-
TGCGCCAGCAGCTTGGGGGCTGGAACAAGAGAGCAGTACTTC
CASSLGAGTREQYF
>TRBV15|TRBJ2-7|-|-
TGTGCCACCAGCAGAGAGTTGATGTGGTCCCCTGCACCCTACGAGCAGTACTTC
CATSRELMWSPAPYEQYF
>TRBV4-3|TRBJ1-4|few|-
TGCGCCAGCAGACCGAGCTACCTAACTAATGAAAAACTGTTTTTT
CASRPSYLTNEKLFF
>TRBV5-1|TRBJ2-7|few|TRBD2
TGCGCCAGCAGCTTGTACGGGAGGGACTACGAGCAGTACTTC
CASSLYGRDYEQYF
>TRBV28|TRBJ2-1|few|TRBD2
TGTGCCAGCAGTTCGCCCGGGACTACCACGGGCGATGAGCAGTTCTTC
CASSSPGTTTGDEQFF
>TRBV28|TRBJ2-7|-|-
TGTGCCAGCAGTTTAAGACATATCCCGCGCGAGCAGTACTTC
CASSLRHIPREQYF
>TRBV7-9|TRBJ2-7|-|-
TGTGCCAGCAGCGAGGAGGCGACAGGACCCCAGATTAGGGAGCAGTACTTC
CASSEEATGPQIREQYF
>TRBV9|TRBJ1-1|-|-
TGTGTCAGCAGCGTAGGCCCCTTTATGAACACTGAAGCTTTCTTT
CVSSVGPFMNTEAFF
>TRBV4-1|TRBJ1-2|few|-
TGCGCCAGCACCCCGACCTGGCCGTCTAACTATGGCTACACCTTC
CASTPTWPSNYGYTF
>TRBV20-1|TRBJ1-1|-|-
TGCAGTGCTTATTTACAGGGCATGAACACTGAAGCTTTCTTT
CSAYLQGMNTEAFF
>TRBV29-1|TRBJ1-2|few|-
TGCAGCGTATGGGAGGGGCTCCACTCCTATGGCTACACCTTC
CSVWEGLHSYGYTF